Here is one TCR beta chain with its context. The CDR3 covers 14 residues. V was pared by 2 bases and J by 2 bases, with 10 bases between. In germline, CDR1 is MNHEY, CDR2 SMNVEV (reference sequence). The data are from a study of blood T cell repertoires in COVID-19. Study-wide background: The samples span acute and convalescent COVID-19 from the United States, Italy and Spain. Sample material is recorded as cDNA or gDNA derived from T cells, B-cell-depleted T cells, or PBMCs.

Original processing notes: Estimated nucleated cell counts came from reference gene primer amplification. The protocol was immunoSEQ multiplex PCR, while the TCRdb copy is restricted to in-frame clones and leaves out a portion. V and J calls plus clone size are reproduced from that table; the DNA served to infer D and trimming. The profile covers roughly 200,000 clones, with roughly 81% appearing a single time and 4% to 6% taken by the ten largest. The rearrangement uses TRBV27 and TRBJ2-7; maybe TRBD2 (6 bases). Sequencing used peripheral blood. This TCR was sampled from a woman aged 70-85 years with active or convalescent COVID-19. CDR3 bases: TGTGCCAGCAGTTTAACCGGGGGTCCCTACGAGCAGTACTTC. Residues: CASSLTGGPYEQYF.